This T cell receptor beta chain was captured in a study of CD8 T cells in ankylosing spondylitis. Study outcomes and limitations: Significant enrichment of disease-linked clones was reported in matched ankylosing spondylitis synovial fluid.

This clonotype has at least ten counts. The antigen remains undetermined. Trimming removed 3 bases at V and 0 bases at J, with 9 bases between. The CDR3 is made up of 14 amino acids. The germline V gene has CDR1 DFQATT and CDR2 SNEGSKA (reference sequence). It was by quantitative 5'-RACE with molecular barcodes that TCR beta libraries were made. In TCRdb, the 5' RACE reads were re-called with MiXCR into one record per CDR3 protein. Of under 200,000 distinct CDR3 sequences in the sample, over 10% were seen once. The sequence came from a female donor with ankylosing spondylitis or in good health (not recorded which). Sequencing was done on a sample of blood, either unsorted or a sorted T cell fraction (not recorded which). This chain links TRBV20-1 with TRBJ2-1; D is unresolved. In nucleotides, the CDR3 is TGCAGTGCTAGGAGTCCGCCCTCCTACAATGAGCAGTTCTTC. Its translation: CSARSPPSYNEQFF.